This TCR beta chain is drawn from a study of CD8 T cells in Susac syndrome. Study findings and constraints: The number of individuals included in the study's TCR sequencing and HLA analysis was acknowledged as relatively small.

A note on this clonotype: Its matching antigen is unknown.

An amount of RNA that ranged from roughly 0.5 to 1 ug was reverse transcribed with random hexamers. One entry per CDR3 protein results from TCRdb running MiXCR on the immunoSEQ multiplex PCR reads. The table has about 210,000 distinct CDR3 sequences, 85% to 95% seen once. The sequence came from a human donor in good health. Source material: CD4+ T cells from PBMCs.

The CDR3 region is CSVGTSVNTGELFF. The CDR3 bases are TGCAGCGTAGGGACTAGCGTTAACACCGGGGAGCTGTTTTTT. The V and J genes are TRBV29-1 and TRBJ2-2, with TRBD2 identical over 10 bases. The CDR3 is 14 residues long. The germline V gene encodes CDR1 SQVTM and CDR2 ANQGSEA. V trimming: 6 bases; J trimming: 2 bases; junction bases outside the gene matches: 3.